A selection of T cell receptor beta chains follows, all from one sample in a study of cytomegalovirus exposure and HLA in healthy donors. TCRdb's copy holds only in-frame clones and misses some; the assay was immunoSEQ multiplex PCR. The sample shows approximately 99,000 clones, 90% to 96% of them seen only once. Sequenced sample: PBMCs. Receptors originate from a woman aged 18-29 years in good health and CMV-seronegative. Both conserved end residues are part of each CDR3. D genes are given only for firm matches. A clone size is listed for some rows: how often the clone was seen (once, few, many), or a class if it is expanded.

clone size: -
V gene: TRBV7-9
D gene: TRBD2
J gene: TRBJ2-1
CDR3 protein: CASSSPGLADHNEQFF
CDR3 DNA: TGTGCCAGCAGCTCCCCGGGACTAGCGGACCACAATGAGCAGTTCTTC

clone size: -
V gene: TRBV5-1
D gene: -
J gene: TRBJ2-7
CDR3 protein: CASSLEPGHGRSYEQYF
CDR3 DNA: TGCGCCAGCAGCTTGGAACCGGGACACGGACGCTCCTACGAGCAGTACTTC

clone size: -
V gene: TRBV11-3
D gene: -
J gene: TRBJ2-3
CDR3 protein: CASSQGAAGDTQYF
CDR3 DNA: TGTGCCAGCAGCCAGGGTGCGGCCGGAGATACGCAGTATTTT

clone size: -
V gene: TRBV4-1
D gene: -
J gene: TRBJ1-1
CDR3 protein: CATSSTGLLNTEAFF
CDR3 DNA: TGCGCCACGAGTTCTACAGGGCTCTTGAACACTGAAGCTTTCTTT

clone size: -
V gene: TRBV7-2
D gene: -
J gene: TRBJ2-1
CDR3 protein: CASSSKSKRAYNEQFF
CDR3 DNA: TGTGCCAGCAGCTCCAAATCCAAGCGGGCCTACAATGAGCAGTTCTTC

clone size: -
V gene: TRBV19
D gene: TRBD1
J gene: TRBJ1-3
CDR3 protein: CASWTGPLGNTIYF
CDR3 DNA: TGTGCCAGTTGGACAGGGCCGCTTGGAAACACCATATATTTT

clone size: -
V gene: TRBV7-2
D gene: -
J gene: TRBJ1-1
CDR3 protein: CASSRADGRGLRTEAFF
CDR3 DNA: TGTGCCAGCAGTCGTGCCGACGGGAGGGGCCTTAGGACTGAAGCTTTCTTT

clone size: -
V gene: TRBV27
D gene: -
J gene: TRBJ1-2
CDR3 protein: CASSPLGQATYGYTF
CDR3 DNA: TGTGCCAGCAGTCCCCTGGGGCAGGCGACGTATGGCTACACCTTC

clone size: once
V gene: TRBV11-2
D gene: TRBD1
J gene: TRBJ2-3
CDR3 protein: CASSPGTGGPSTDTQYF
CDR3 DNA: TGTGCCAGCAGCCCCGGGACAGGGGGTCCAAGCACAGATACGCAGTATTTT

clone size: -
V gene: TRBV7-2
D gene: -
J gene: TRBJ1-3
CDR3 protein: CASSLDSLYGGNTIYF
CDR3 DNA: TGTGCCAGCAGCTTAGATTCCCTATACGGTGGAAACACCATATATTTT

clone size: -
V gene: TRBV4-3
D gene: TRBD2
J gene: TRBJ2-3
CDR3 protein: CASSQDRNSGGDMNF
CDR3 DNA: TGCGCCAGCAGCCAAGATCGGAATAGCGGGGGTGATATGAATTTT

clone size: once
V gene: TRBV6-6
D gene: -
J gene: TRBJ1-6
CDR3 protein: CASSTSSSPLHF
CDR3 DNA: TGTGCCAGCAGTACCAGTTCTTCACCCCTCCACTTT

clone size: -
V gene: TRBV6-6
D gene: TRBD2
J gene: TRBJ2-1
CDR3 protein: CASSKGLAGHEQFF
CDR3 DNA: TGTGCCAGCAGTAAGGGACTAGCGGGTCATGAGCAGTTCTTC

clone size: -
V gene: TRBV9
D gene: -
J gene: TRBJ2-7
CDR3 protein: CASSPEARTAASYEQYF
CDR3 DNA: TGTGCCAGCAGCCCCGAAGCGAGGACAGCGGCCTCCTACGAGCAGTACTTC

clone size: -
V gene: TRBV5-1
D gene: -
J gene: TRBJ2-3
CDR3 protein: CASSLDSAGFPDTQYF
CDR3 DNA: TGCGCCAGCAGCTTGGATTCAGCAGGGTTCCCAGATACGCAGTATTTT

clone size: -
V gene: TRBV7-2
D gene: -
J gene: TRBJ1-1
CDR3 protein: CASSWGGEAFF
CDR3 DNA: TGTGCCAGCAGCTGGGGAGGTGAAGCTTTCTTT

clone size: once
V gene: TRBV29-1
D gene: TRBD1
J gene: TRBJ2-1
CDR3 protein: CSAGGQGAGSEQFF
CDR3 DNA: TGCAGCGCCGGAGGACAGGGGGCGGGCAGTGAGCAGTTCTTC

clone size: -
V gene: TRBV30
D gene: TRBD1
J gene: TRBJ1-5
CDR3 protein: CAWSLDRVSQPQHF
CDR3 DNA: TGTGCCTGGAGTCTAGACAGGGTCTCTCAGCCCCAGCATTTT

clone size: -
V gene: TRBV28
D gene: TRBD1
J gene: TRBJ1-1
CDR3 protein: CASSRQGARRHTEAFF
CDR3 DNA: TGTGCCAGCAGCCGACAGGGGGCGCGGAGACACACTGAAGCTTTCTTT

clone size: -
V gene: TRBV5-1
D gene: -
J gene: TRBJ2-6
CDR3 protein: CASSSRQFEAPGGANVLTF
CDR3 DNA: TGCGCCAGCAGCTCCCGACAGTTTGAAGCGCCCGGTGGGGCCAACGTCCTGACTTTC

clone size: -
V gene: TRBV27
D gene: -
J gene: TRBJ1-6
CDR3 protein: CASSLRPTGTSDNSPLHF
CDR3 DNA: TGTGCCAGCAGTTTGCGACCTACAGGGACATCGGATAATTCACCCCTCCACTTT

clone size: -
V gene: TRBV2
D gene: -
J gene: TRBJ1-6
CDR3 protein: CASSGRDGGNSPLHF
CDR3 DNA: TGTGCCAGCAGCGGCCGGGACGGGGGTAATTCACCCCTCCACTTT

clone size: -
V gene: TRBV6-5
D gene: -
J gene: TRBJ1-2
CDR3 protein: CASSRQGSYGYTF
CDR3 DNA: TGTGCCAGCAGCCGCCAGGGGAGCTATGGCTACACCTTC

clone size: -
V gene: TRBV6-1
D gene: -
J gene: TRBJ1-2
CDR3 protein: CASSEADSANYGYTF
CDR3 DNA: TGTGCCAGCAGTGAAGCGGACAGCGCTAACTATGGCTACACCTTC

clone size: -
V gene: TRBV5-6
D gene: -
J gene: TRBJ1-6
CDR3 protein: CASSLLQGNSPLHF
CDR3 DNA: TGTGCCAGCAGCTTGTTGCAGGGGAATTCACCCCTCCACTTT

clone size: -
V gene: TRBV30
D gene: -
J gene: TRBJ1-1
CDR3 protein: CAWSGGQQMNTEAFF
CDR3 DNA: TGTGCCTGGAGTGGAGGACAGCAGATGAACACTGAAGCTTTCTTT

clone size: -
V gene: TRBV30
D gene: -
J gene: TRBJ1-5
CDR3 protein: CAWSVQRHQPQHF
CDR3 DNA: TGTGCCTGGAGTGTTCAGAGACACCAGCCCCAGCATTTT

clone size: once
V gene: TRBV28
D gene: -
J gene: TRBJ2-7
CDR3 protein: CASSYSVTKYEQYF
CDR3 DNA: TGTGCCAGCAGTTACTCCGTCACGAAATACGAGCAGTACTTC

clone size: -
V gene: TRBV6-6
D gene: TRBD1
J gene: TRBJ1-6
CDR3 protein: CASSTRQGWNSPLHF
CDR3 DNA: TGTGCCAGCAGCACCCGACAGGGTTGGAATTCACCCCTCCACTTT

clone size: -
V gene: TRBV4-2
D gene: -
J gene: TRBJ1-2
CDR3 protein: CASSQAGLDYGYTF
CDR3 DNA: TGTGCCAGCAGCCAAGCGGGGTTAGACTATGGCTACACCTTC

clone size: -
V gene: TRBV19
D gene: TRBD2
J gene: TRBJ2-7
CDR3 protein: CASSRGLAGASYEQYF
CDR3 DNA: TGTGCCAGTAGTCGCGGACTAGCGGGGGCGTCCTACGAGCAGTACTTC

clone size: -
V gene: TRBV7-9
D gene: TRBD1
J gene: TRBJ1-1
CDR3 protein: CASSLGQGRGTEAFF
CDR3 DNA: TGTGCCAGCAGCTTAGGACAGGGTAGAGGTACTGAAGCTTTCTTT

clone size: -
V gene: TRBV10-3
D gene: TRBD1
J gene: TRBJ1-2
CDR3 protein: CAISGTADYGYTF
CDR3 DNA: TGTGCCATCAGCGGGACAGCAGACTATGGCTACACCTTC

clone size: -
V gene: TRBV7-9
D gene: TRBD2
J gene: TRBJ2-5
CDR3 protein: CASRPLLADQETQYF
CDR3 DNA: TGTGCCAGCAGACCCTTACTAGCGGACCAAGAGACCCAGTACTTC

clone size: -
V gene: TRBV5-6
D gene: TRBD1
J gene: TRBJ1-6
CDR3 protein: CASSLVGVTGNNSPLHF
CDR3 DNA: TGTGCCAGCAGCTTGGTGGGGGTGACAGGGAATAATTCACCCCTCCACTTT

clone size: -
V gene: TRBV5-4
D gene: TRBD1
J gene: TRBJ2-7
CDR3 protein: CASSLRTRTGGSEEQYF
CDR3 DNA: TGTGCCAGCAGCTTGCGCACCCGGACAGGGGGGAGTGAAGAGCAGTACTTC

clone size: -
V gene: TRBV28
D gene: -
J gene: TRBJ1-4
CDR3 protein: CASRIRGGGRWEKLFF
CDR3 DNA: TGTGCCAGCAGAATTAGGGGTGGGGGCAGATGGGAAAAACTGTTTTTT

clone size: -
V gene: TRBV7-9
D gene: TRBD2
J gene: TRBJ2-2
CDR3 protein: CASSLTSGVNTGELFF
CDR3 DNA: TGTGCCAGCAGCCTTACTAGCGGGGTCAACACCGGGGAGCTGTTTTTT

clone size: -
V gene: TRBV9
D gene: -
J gene: TRBJ1-4
CDR3 protein: CASSVEERAGNEKLFF
CDR3 DNA: TGTGCCAGCAGCGTAGAGGAGAGGGCGGGTAATGAAAAACTGTTTTTT

clone size: -
V gene: TRBV19
D gene: -
J gene: TRBJ1-2
CDR3 protein: CASRPAVGAEGYGYTF
CDR3 DNA: TGTGCCAGTAGGCCCGCTGTGGGGGCTGAGGGCTATGGCTACACCTTC

clone size: -
V gene: TRBV28
D gene: -
J gene: TRBJ1-5
CDR3 protein: CASSPGYQPQHF
CDR3 DNA: TGTGCCAGCAGCCCAGGGTATCAGCCCCAGCATTTT

clone size: -
V gene: TRBV7-3
D gene: -
J gene: TRBJ1-1
CDR3 protein: CASSLTYGVTEAFF
CDR3 DNA: TGTGCCAGCAGCTTAACTTACGGGGTCACTGAAGCTTTCTTT